This TCR beta chain was sequenced during a study of blood T cell repertoires in COVID-19. Germline CDR1 SGHRS, CDR2 YFSETQ. V lost 9 bases to trimming and J lost 1 base, with 13 bases between them. This CDR3 spans 13 amino acids. Enrolment of Seattle patients took place during active infection, and they were followed longitudinally. Original data processing: Amplification with reference gene primers provided the estimates of nucleated cell counts. Assay used: immunoSEQ multiplex PCR; TCRdb lists only in-frame clones, some missing. V, J and clone size were drawn from that table, and D and trimming were deduced from the DNA. The table includes about 260,000 clones, more than 85% detected once.

The chain uses TRBV5-1 and TRBJ1-1; D is possibly TRBD1 (5 bases). This receptor was identified in a young adult with COVID-19, enrolled during active disease. Sequenced: peripheral blood. DNA of the CDR3: TGCGCCACCCGAATCGACAGGAACACTGAAGCTTTCTTT. It specifies CATRIDRNTEAFF.